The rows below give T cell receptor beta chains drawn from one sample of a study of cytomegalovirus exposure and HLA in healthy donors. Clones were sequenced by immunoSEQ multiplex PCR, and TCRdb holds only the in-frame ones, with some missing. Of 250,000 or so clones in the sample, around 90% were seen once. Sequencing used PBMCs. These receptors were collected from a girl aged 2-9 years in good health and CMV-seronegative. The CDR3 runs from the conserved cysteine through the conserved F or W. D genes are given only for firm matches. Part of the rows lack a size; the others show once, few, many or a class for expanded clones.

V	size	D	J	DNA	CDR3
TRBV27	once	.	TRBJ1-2	TGTGCCAGCAGTTTATCGCAGGGTAATGGCTACACCTTC	CASSLSQGNGYTF
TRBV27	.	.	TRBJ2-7	TGTGCCAGCAGTTTAAGTCCAGGGGCAGGGTACGAGCAGTACTTC	CASSLSPGAGYEQYF
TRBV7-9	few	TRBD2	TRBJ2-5	TGTGCCAGCAGCCCAGGGACTAGCGGTAATCAAGAGACCCAGTACTTC	CASSPGTSGNQETQYF
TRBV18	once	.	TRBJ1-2	TGTGCCAGCTCATTCGGGGGAAGGGGTGCTAACACTAACTATGGCTACACCTTC	CASSFGGRGANTNYGYTF
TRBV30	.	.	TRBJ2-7	TGTGCCTGGACGAAGCGGCCCTACGAGCAGTACTTC	CAWTKRPYEQYF
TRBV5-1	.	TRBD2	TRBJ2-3	TGCGCCAGCAGCTACACTAGCGGGAGTTTAACAGATACGCAGTATTTT	CASSYTSGSLTDTQYF
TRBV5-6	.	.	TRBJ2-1	TGTGCCAGCAGCAACCGACTGGCGCCGAATGAGCAGTTCTTC	CASSNRLAPNEQFF
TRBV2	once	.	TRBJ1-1	TGTGCCAGCCCGGGAGGGATTGAAGCTTTCTTT	CASPGGIEAFF
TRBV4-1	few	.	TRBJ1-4	TGCGCCAGCAGTCGAAACGGTGAAAAACTGTTTTTT	CASSRNGEKLFF
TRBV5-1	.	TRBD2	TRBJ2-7	TGCGCCAGCAGCTCGAGCGGGGGAACCTACGAGCAGTACTTC	CASSSSGGTYEQYF
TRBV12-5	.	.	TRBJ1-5	TGTGCTAGTGGTTTGCCGACACTTAATCAGCCCCAGCATTTT	CASGLPTLNQPQHF
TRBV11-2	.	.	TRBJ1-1	TGTGCCAGCAGCCCAGGGCGGGGGGGTCGAACTGAAGCTTTCTTT	CASSPGRGGRTEAFF
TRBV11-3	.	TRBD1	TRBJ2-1	TGTGCCAGCAGCTTGGGAGGACAGGGGGCGAATGAGCAGTTCTTC	CASSLGGQGANEQFF
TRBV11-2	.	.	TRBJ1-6	TGTGCCAGCAGCTTAGTGGGGCGGCAGGACTCCTATAATTCACCCCTCCACTTT	CASSLVGRQDSYNSPLHF
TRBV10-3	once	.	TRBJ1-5	TGTGCCATCAGTGGGGAGTCCAATCAGCCCCAGCATTTT	CAISGESNQPQHF
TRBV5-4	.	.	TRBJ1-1	TGTGCCAGCAGCTTGGGACAAGTGAACACTGAAGCTTTCTTT	CASSLGQVNTEAFF
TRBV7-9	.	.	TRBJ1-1	TGTGCCAGCAGCTTAGCGCTTGACAGACCTGAAGCTTTCTTT	CASSLALDRPEAFF
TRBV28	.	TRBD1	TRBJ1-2	TGTGCCAGCAGTTTCCGGGACAGGAGACATGGCTACACCTTC	CASSFRDRRHGYTF
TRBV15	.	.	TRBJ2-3	TGTGCCACCAGCAGAGATATTAGCACAGATACGCAGTATTTT	CATSRDISTDTQYF
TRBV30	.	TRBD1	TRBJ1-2	TGTGCCTGGAGTCCCCTGGACAGGGCCCTCGATGACTATGGCTACACCTTC	CAWSPLDRALDDYGYTF
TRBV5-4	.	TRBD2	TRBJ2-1	TGTGCCAGCAGCTTGGGTGCACTAGCGGGGGGGTTCCGGGATGAGCAGTTCTTC	CASSLGALAGGFRDEQFF
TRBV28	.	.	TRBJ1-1	TGTGCCAGCAGCCCAGCCAAAAAAAGACTTGAAGCTTTCTTT	CASSPAKKRLEAFF
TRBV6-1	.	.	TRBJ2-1	TGTGCCAGCAGTGGAGGTTTTTTACGGGGAGGTAATGAGCAGTTCTTC	CASSGGFLRGGNEQFF
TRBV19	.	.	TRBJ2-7	TGTGCCAGTAGTGCCGTTGGGGGACAAAAACGGCGCGAGCAGTACTTC	CASSAVGGQKRREQYF
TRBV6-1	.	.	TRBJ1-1	TGTGCCAGCCTAAAGGGGTTTCTAGGGTTCACTGAAGCTTTCTTT	CASLKGFLGFTEAFF
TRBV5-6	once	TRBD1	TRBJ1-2	TGTGCCAGCAGCTACCGGGACAGGGACTATGGCTACACCTTC	CASSYRDRDYGYTF
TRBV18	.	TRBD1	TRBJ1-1	TGTGCCAGCTCACCAGGACAGGGAAACACTGAAGCTTTCTTT	CASSPGQGNTEAFF
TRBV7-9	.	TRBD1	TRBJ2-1	TGTGCCAGCAGCTCCCTAGGGGGACAGGGGGTTGGTGGGGAGCAGTTCTTC	CASSSLGGQGVGGEQFF
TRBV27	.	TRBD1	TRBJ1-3	TGTGCCAGCAGTTCAGGGGGCTCTGGAAACACCATATATTTT	CASSSGGSGNTIYF
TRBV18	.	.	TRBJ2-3	TGTGCCAGCTCACCTCAGAGGAGGTCCACAGATACGCAGTATTTT	CASSPQRRSTDTQYF
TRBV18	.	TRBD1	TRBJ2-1	TGTGCCAGCTCATTGGGACAGACCTCCTACAATGAGCAGTTCTTC	CASSLGQTSYNEQFF
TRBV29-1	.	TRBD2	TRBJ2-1	TGCAGCGTTGACGCGGGAGACTACAATGAGCAGTTCTTC	CSVDAGDYNEQFF
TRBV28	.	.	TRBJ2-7	TGTGCCAGCAGTTTGGTTCCGGGCTACGAGCAGTACTTC	CASSLVPGYEQYF
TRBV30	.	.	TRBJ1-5	TGTGCCTGGTCAGATAGCAATCAGCCCCAGCATTTT	CAWSDSNQPQHF
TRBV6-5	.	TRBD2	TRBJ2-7	TGTGCCAGCAGTCTAGCGGGAGGTCCCTACGAGCAGTACTTC	CASSLAGGPYEQYF
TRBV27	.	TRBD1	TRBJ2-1	TGTGCCAGCAGTCCCACAGGGGTGAATGAGCAGTTCTTC	CASSPTGVNEQFF
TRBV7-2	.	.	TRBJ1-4	TGTGCCAGCAGCCGGCGGGTTGGTGAAAAACTGTTTTTT	CASSRRVGEKLFF
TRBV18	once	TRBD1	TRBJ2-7	TGTGCCAGCTCACCATCCGGGACAGGAATCTACGAGCAGTACTTC	CASSPSGTGIYEQYF
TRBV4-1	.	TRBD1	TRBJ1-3	TGCGCCAGCAGCCTGGGACAGCTGGGCGGGAACACCATATATTTT	CASSLGQLGGNTIYF
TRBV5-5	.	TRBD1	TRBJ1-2	TGTGCCAGCAGCTCAGACAGGGGGACTCCTAACTATGGCTACACCTTC	CASSSDRGTPNYGYTF
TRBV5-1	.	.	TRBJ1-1	TGCGCCAGCAGCCAACAGAACACTGAAGCTTTCTTT	CASSQQNTEAFF
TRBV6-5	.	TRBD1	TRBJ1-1	TGTGCCAGCAGTTTTTCAGGGGGCGCCGTGTCAACTGAAGCTTTCTTT	CASSFSGGAVSTEAFF